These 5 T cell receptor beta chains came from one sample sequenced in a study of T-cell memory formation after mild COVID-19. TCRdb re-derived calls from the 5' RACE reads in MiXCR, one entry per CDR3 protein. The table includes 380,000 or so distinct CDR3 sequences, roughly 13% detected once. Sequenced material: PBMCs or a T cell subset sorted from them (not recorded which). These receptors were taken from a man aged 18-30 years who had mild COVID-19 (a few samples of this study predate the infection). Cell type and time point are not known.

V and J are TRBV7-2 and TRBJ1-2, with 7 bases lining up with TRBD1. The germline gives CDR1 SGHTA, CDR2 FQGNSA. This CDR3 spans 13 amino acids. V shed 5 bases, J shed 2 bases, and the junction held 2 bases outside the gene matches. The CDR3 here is CASSGQENYGYTF. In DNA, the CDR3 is TGTGCCAGCAGCGGACAGGAAAACTATGGCTACACCTTC.

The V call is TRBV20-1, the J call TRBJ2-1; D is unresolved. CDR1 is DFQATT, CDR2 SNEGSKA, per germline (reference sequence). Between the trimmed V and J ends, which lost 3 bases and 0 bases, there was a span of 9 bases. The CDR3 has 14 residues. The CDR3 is CSARVSPSYNEQFF. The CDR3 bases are TGCAGTGCTAGGGTCTCACCCTCCTACAATGAGCAGTTCTTC.

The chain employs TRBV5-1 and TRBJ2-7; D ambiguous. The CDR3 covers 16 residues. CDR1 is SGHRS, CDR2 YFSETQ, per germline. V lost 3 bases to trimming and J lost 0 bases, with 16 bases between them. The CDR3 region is CASSYGPTRSSYEQYF. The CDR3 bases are TGCGCCAGCAGCTATGGACCGACCCGAAGCTCCTACGAGCAGTACTTC. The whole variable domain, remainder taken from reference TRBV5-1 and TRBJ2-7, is KAGVTQTPRYLIKTRGQQVTLSCSPISGHRSVSWYQQTPGQGLQFLFEYFSETQRNKGNFPGRFSGRQFSNSRSEMNVSTLELGDSALYLCASSYGPTRSSYEQYFGPGTRLTVT.

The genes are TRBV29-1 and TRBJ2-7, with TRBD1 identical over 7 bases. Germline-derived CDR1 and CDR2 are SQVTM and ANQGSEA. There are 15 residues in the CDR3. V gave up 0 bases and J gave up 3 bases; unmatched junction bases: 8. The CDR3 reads CSVEDRGQRNYEQYF. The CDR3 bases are TGCAGCGTTGAAGATCGGGGACAGCGAAACTACGAGCAGTACTTC.

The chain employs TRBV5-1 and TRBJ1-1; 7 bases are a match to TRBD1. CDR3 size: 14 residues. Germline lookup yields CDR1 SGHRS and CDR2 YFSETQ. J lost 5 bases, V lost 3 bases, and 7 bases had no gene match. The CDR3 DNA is TGCGCCAGCAGCTCAAACAGGGGAGGAACTGAAGCTTTCTTT. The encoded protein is CASSSNRGGTEAFF.